Shown below are 3 T cell receptor beta chains from a single sample sequenced in a study of cytomegalovirus exposure and HLA in healthy donors. The PCR ran on 60 Vbeta and 13 Jbeta primers. The method was immunoSEQ multiplex PCR; TCRdb's version includes in-frame clones alone and lacks a portion of them. Here the sample spans 100,000 or so clones, nearly 80% being singletons. The sequenced material came from PBMCs. These receptors were taken from a woman between 40 and 50 years old in good health and CMV-seropositive.

The gene calls are TRBV11-3 and TRBJ2-2, with D unresolved. V lost 3 bases to trimming and J lost 9 bases, with 5 bases between them. The CDR3 contains 11 residues. The germline CDR1 and CDR2 sequences are SGHNT and YENEEA. The CDR3 region has the DNA TGTGCCAGCAGCTTCGGTTGGGAGCTGTTTTTT. Translation gives CASSFGWELFF.

The V and J genes are TRBV7-6 and TRBJ2-7, with 7 bases aligning to TRBD1. The trim removed 1 base at V and 2 bases at J, leaving 2 bases unmatched. Germline V gene sequence: CDR1 SGHVS, CDR2 FNYEAQ. The CDR3 has 14 residues. CDR3 region: CASSLGTGPYEQYF. The CDR3, as DNA: TGTGCCAGCAGCTTAGGGACAGGCCCCTACGAGCAGTACTTC.

This clone was counted ten times or more. J is TRBJ1-3 and V is TRBV6-6; unclear D gene. The germline gives CDR1 MNHNY, CDR2 SVGAGI (reference sequence). The CDR3 covers 14 residues. Trimming shortened V by 6 bases and J by 0 bases, and 9 bases separated the two germline ends. CDR3 amino acids: CASSQAPSGNTIYF. The CDR3 DNA follows: TGTGCCAGCAGCCAAGCTCCCTCTGGAAACACCATATATTTT.